One sample yielded the 30 T cell receptor beta chains listed below, sequenced in a study of blood T cell repertoires in COVID-19. Method: immunoSEQ multiplex PCR; TCRdb's copy keeps in-frame clones and lacks some. The profile shows 85,000 or so clones, 86% of them singletons. The specimen was peripheral blood. All receptors come from a man aged 50-60 years with active or convalescent COVID-19.

This clone turned up a few times. The rearrangement joins TRBV7-2 to TRBJ1-6, with D perhaps matching TRBD1 (5 bases). Germline V gene data show CDR1 as SGHTA and CDR2 as FQGNSA. Trimming removed 5 bases from V and 10 bases from J, with 18 bases in between. This CDR3 region has 15 residues. Written as DNA, the CDR3 is TGTGCCAGCAGCCAAAGAATAGGGGAGGGATCACCCCTCCACTTT. Protein: CASSQRIGEGSPLHF.

The chain recombines TRBV5-1 with TRBJ2-7; 7 bases map to TRBD2. The CDR3 has 16 amino acids. Per the germline V gene, CDR1 is SGHRS and CDR2 is YFSETQ. V gave up 0 bases and J gave up 5 bases; unmatched junction bases: 11. CDR3 sequence reads: CASSLAPAGVAHEQYF. CDR3 nucleotide sequence: TGCGCCAGCAGCTTGGCACCTGCGGGAGTCGCCCACGAGCAGTACTTC.

This clone was observed a single time. Written as DNA, the CDR3 is TGTGCCAGCAGCGTTGACAGGGCCTCCTACGAGCAGTACTTC. Translated, it gives CASSVDRASYEQYF. V and J are TRBV9 and TRBJ2-7, with 7 bases identical to TRBD1. Trimming cost V 2 bases and J 0 bases; bases outside gene matches: 2. CDR1 is SGDLS and CDR2 is YYNGEE in the germline V gene. The CDR3 is made up of 14 amino acids.

The chain carries TRBV6-2 or TRBV6-3 and TRBJ1-2; the match to TRBD1 covers 7 bases. The CDR3 is 14 amino acids. CDR1 is MNHEY and CDR2 is SVGEGT in the germline V gene. J gave up 6 bases and V 4 bases, and 8 bases lay outside the gene matches. This CDR3 reads CASSLLQGRDGYTF. CDR3 DNA sequence: TGTGCCAGCAGTTTACTACAGGGGAGAGATGGCTACACCTTC.

The chain combines TRBV7-2 with TRBJ2-3, with 13 bases lining up with TRBD2. V was clipped by 5 bases and J by 3 bases; unmatched bases: 2. Per germline, CDR1 SGHTA and CDR2 FQGNSA. This CDR3 has 15 amino acids. CDR3 nucleotide sequence: TGTGCCAGCAGCACGACTAGCGGGGGGACAGATACGCAGTATTTT. Protein: CASSTTSGGTDTQYF.

This chain links TRBV9 with TRBJ1-2; D might be TRBD1 (6 bases). Germline assignment: CDR1 SGDLS and CDR2 YYNGEE. Between the trimmed V and J ends, which lost 3 bases and 7 bases, there was a span of 10 bases. CDR3 length equals 12 residues. CDR3 in DNA: TGTGCCAGCAGCGACCAGGGGTCTGGCTACACCTTC. Translating gives CASSDQGSGYTF.

The chain has TRBV5-1 and TRBJ2-2; 8 nucleotides align to TRBD1. The CDR3 is 13 residues long. J lost 6 bases, V lost 9 bases, and 7 bases had no gene match. Germline-derived CDR1 and CDR2 are SGHRS and YFSETQ. CDR3 DNA: TGCGCCACCCGCATGGACAGGGCCGGGGAGCTGTTTTTT. This translates into CATRMDRAGELFF.

This clone turned up a few times. The rearrangement joins TRBV19 to TRBJ1-1; D call uncertain. Germline lookup yields CDR1 LNHDA and CDR2 SQIVND (reference sequence). V was pared by 5 bases and J by 1 base, with 11 bases between. The CDR3 loop spans 14 amino acids. The CDR3 DNA reads as TGTGCCAGTAGTGGCGTGGGCGCGAACACTGAAGCTTTCTTT. Protein: CASSGVGANTEAFF.

The chain joins TRBV6-5 to TRBJ2-7; the match to TRBD2 covers 8 bases. This CDR3 spans 15 amino acids. J lost 3 bases, V lost 6 bases, and 10 bases had no gene match. CDR1 and CDR2 (germline): MNHEY, SVGAGI. The DNA for the CDR3 is TGTGCCAGCAGATCTTTTAGCGGGATTATCTACGAGCAGTACTTC. Its translation: CASRSFSGIIYEQYF.

This clone was detected once. The chain has TRBV6-4 and TRBJ1-1; D is unresolved. The CDR3 contains 13 residues. The V gene lost 5 bases and the J gene lost 0 bases, with 7 bases spanning the gap. Germline-derived CDR1 and CDR2 are MRHNA and SNTAGT. CDR3 loop: CASSPEMNTEAFF. In DNA form, the CDR3 reads TGTGCCAGCAGTCCAGAAATGAACACTGAAGCTTTCTTT.

This clone was counted a few times. V gene TRBV28 combines with J gene TRBJ1-5; D unclear. The ends were cut back, 7 bases at V and 2 bases at J, with 6 bases in the middle. This CDR3 contains 12 residues. Germline V lookup: CDR1 MDHEN, CDR2 SYDVKM. DNA for the CDR3: TGTGCCAGCACCCAGGGCAATCAGCCCCAGCATTTT. Protein: CASTQGNQPQHF.

J is TRBJ2-7 and V is TRBV28; D is perhaps TRBD2 (6 bases). The CDR3 loop spans 13 amino acids. The V gene lost 11 bases and the J gene lost 2 bases, with 16 bases spanning the gap. Germline V CDR1 and CDR2: MDHEN, SYDVKM. This CDR3 reads CAANGGITYEQYF. For the CDR3, the DNA is TGTGCCGCTAATGGGGGGATTACCTACGAGCAGTACTTC.

The rearrangement links TRBV10-3 to TRBJ2-7; D possibly corresponds to TRBD2 (5 bases). CDR3 length equals 11 residues. Germline lookup yields CDR1 ENHRY and CDR2 SYGVKD. The V gene lost 10 bases and the J gene lost 4 bases, with 11 bases spanning the gap. The CDR3 sequence: CATTGVYEQYF. The CDR3 nucleotides are TGTGCCACGACCGGGGTGTACGAGCAGTACTTC.

The rearrangement links TRBV13 to TRBJ2-2; TRBD1 is a possible D gene (6 bases). This CDR3 is 15 amino acids long. Germline lookup yields CDR1 PRHDT and CDR2 FYEKMQ (reference sequence). V was trimmed by 5 bases and J by 0 bases, leaving 10 bases between them. The CDR3 is CASSAWTANTGELFF. CDR3 nucleotide sequence: TGTGCCAGCAGCGCCTGGACAGCGAACACCGGGGAGCTGTTTTTT.

The chain has TRBV3-1 (or the pseudogene TRBV3-2) and TRBJ2-1; 8 nucleotides match TRBD1. There are 19 residues in the CDR3. With V trimmed by 3 bases and J by 5 bases, 18 bases remained unmatched. Germline lookup yields CDR1 LGHDT and CDR2 YNNKEL (reference sequence). In nucleotides, the CDR3 is TGTGCCAGCAGCCAGCCAGGGGGCACGAAAAGGACTGGACACAATGAGCAGTTCTTC. Its translation is CASSQPGGTKRTGHNEQFF.

The chain employs TRBV23-1 and TRBJ1-1; 7 nucleotides match TRBD1. TRBV23-1 is designated an ORF whose function remains uncertain. V trimming: 2 bases; J trimming: 3 bases; junction bases outside the gene matches: 6. The CDR3 is made up of 15 amino acids. The CDR3 reads CASSQPDRSHTEAFF. The CDR3 coding sequence is TGCGCCAGCAGTCAACCGGACAGGAGTCACACTGAAGCTTTCTTT.

This clone was seen a handful of times. V and J are TRBV5-1 and TRBJ1-1, with D unresolved. The ends were cut back, 1 base at V and 6 bases at J, with 10 bases in the middle. The CDR3 length is 13 residues. In germline, CDR1 is SGHRS, CDR2 YFSETQ. DNA for the CDR3: TGCGCCAGCAGCTTGTATATCAGTGCTGAAGCTTTCTTT. As protein: CASSLYISAEAFF.

CDR3 in amino acids: CASSLWGSLGGTEAFF. The CDR3 DNA follows: TGTGCCAGCAGTTTGTGGGGGAGCCTCGGGGGCACTGAAGCTTTCTTT. The V gene is TRBV28, the J gene TRBJ1-1; tentatively, D is TRBD1 (5 bases). The length of the CDR3 is 16 residues. The germline V gene encodes CDR1 MDHEN and CDR2 SYDVKM. The V end lost 3 bases, the J end lost 4 bases, and 18 bases lay between the germline ends.

V gene TRBV6-5 combines with J gene TRBJ1-1; D perhaps matches TRBD1 (5 bases). V was pared by 10 bases and J by 0 bases, with 12 bases between. The CDR3 has 13 residues. CDR1 MNHEY and CDR2 SVGAGI come from the germline V gene. The CDR3 bases are TGTGCCACCGGGGGTCAGATGAACACTGAAGCTTTCTTT. It translates to CATGGQMNTEAFF.

This rearrangement joins TRBV9 to TRBJ2-2; no firm D call. The germline V gene has CDR1 SGDLS and CDR2 YYNGEE. The CDR3 has 13 residues. V shed 1 base and J shed 4 bases, with 5 bases lying between them. CDR3 coding DNA: TGTGCCAGCAGCGTAACCGGCACCGGGGAGCTGTTTTTT. Its translation is CASSVTGTGELFF.

The chain links TRBV6-5 to TRBJ2-1, with 8 bases aligning to TRBD2. The germline V gene has CDR1 MNHEY and CDR2 SVGAGI. The CDR3 is made up of 15 amino acids. The ends lost 2 bases at V and 7 bases at J; junction bases unmatched: 7. The CDR3 protein is CASSYAQAGANEQFF. CDR3 sequence (DNA): TGTGCCAGCAGTTACGCTCAAGCGGGAGCGAATGAGCAGTTCTTC.

In its sample, this clone was seen a few times. J is TRBJ2-7 and V is TRBV10-3; D might be TRBD2 (6 bases). V was shortened by 3 bases and J by 6 bases, with 15 bases between the two germline ends. This CDR3 has 14 amino acids. Looked up from germline, CDR1 is ENHRY and CDR2 is SYGVKD. The CDR3 spells CAISDSIRRGEQYF. In DNA, the CDR3 is TGTGCCATCAGTGACTCAATAAGGAGGGGCGAGCAGTACTTC.

In this sample, this clone turned up once. The rearrangement uses TRBV3-1 (or the pseudogene TRBV3-2) and TRBJ1-6; D may be TRBD1 (6 bases). Germline values: CDR1 LGHDT, CDR2 YNNKEL (reference sequence). V was clipped by 1 base and J by 7 bases, with 8 bases between them. The CDR3 has 14 amino acids. Written as DNA, the CDR3 is TGTGCCAGCAGCCAAGGACAGGAAAATTCACCCCTCCACTTT. Translating gives CASSQGQENSPLHF.

The chain combines TRBV24-1 with TRBJ2-2, with D tentatively TRBD2 (6 bases). CDR1 is KGHDR, CDR2 SFDVKD, per germline. V dropped 0 bases and J dropped 2 bases, with 12 bases sitting between them. The CDR3 runs to 17 residues. Here the CDR3 DNA reads TGTGCCACCAGTGATTTGGGGTTCGGGGGTAACACCGGGGAGCTGTTTTTT. Translation gives CATSDLGFGGNTGELFF.

This chain joins TRBV5-1 and TRBJ1-1; D not resolved. The CDR3 sequence is 13 residues long. V was trimmed by 3 bases and J by 3 bases, leaving 9 bases between them. Germline CDR1 and CDR2: SGHRS and YFSETQ. CDR3 sequence (DNA): TGCGCCAGCAGCTCATTGGGCGACACTGAAGCTTTCTTT. Protein sequence: CASSSLGDTEAFF.

V usage is TRBV6-5 and J usage is TRBJ2-1; the match to TRBD2 covers 13 bases. This CDR3 has 14 amino acids. V shed 8 bases, J shed 9 bases, and the junction held 7 bases outside the gene matches. Per germline, CDR1 MNHEY and CDR2 SVGAGI. The CDR3 DNA reads TGTGCCAGCCGAACTAGCGGGGGGGCAGGTGAGCAGTTCTTC. Translating gives CASRTSGGAGEQFF.

This sequence joins TRBV20-1 and TRBJ2-7; D remains ambiguous. Trimming took off 3 bases at V and 4 bases at J, with 7 bases between the two ends. The CDR3 covers 11 residues. CDR1 is DFQATT, CDR2 SNEGSKA, per germline (reference sequence). The CDR3 DNA reads TGCAGTGCTAGGTTCGCGTACGAGCAGTACTTC. Amino acids: CSARFAYEQYF.

The chain carries TRBV30 and TRBJ2-1; TRBD2 aligns across 10 bases. Trimming took 0 bases from V and 10 from J; bases not matched to a gene: 9. CDR3 size: 15 residues. From germline, CDR1 is GTSNPN and CDR2 SVGIG (reference sequence). Here the CDR3 DNA reads TGTGCCTGGAGTGTCGGTCTAGCGGGAGTTGGGGAGCAGTTCTTC. Its protein product is CAWSVGLAGVGEQFF.

The chain links TRBV24-1 to TRBJ1-5; TRBD1 is a possible D gene (5 bases). V was trimmed by 1 base and J by 5 bases, leaving 14 bases between them. The CDR3 sequence is 16 residues long. Germline values: CDR1 KGHDR, CDR2 SFDVKD. The CDR3 protein is CATSDFSGGLDQPQHF. In DNA form, the CDR3 reads TGTGCCACCAGTGATTTCTCGGGGGGTCTGGATCAGCCCCAGCATTTT.

J is TRBJ2-5 and V is TRBV30; D not resolved. Germline CDR1 reads GTSNPN; CDR2 reads SVGIG (reference sequence). The CDR3 has 14 amino acids. Deletions cut 0 bases from V and 5 bases from J, with 13 bases between. CDR3 DNA: TGTGCCTGGAGTGTCTTTCACGTCGGGGAGACCCAGTACTTC. It yields the protein CAWSVFHVGETQYF.